The 13 T cell receptor beta chains below come from one sample, sequenced in a study of T cells after yellow fever vaccination. TCRdb processed the 5' RACE reads anew with MiXCR; each CDR3 protein has one entry. The data show hundreds of thousands of distinct CDR3 sequences, with about 12% seen just once and about 15% held by the top ten. Specimen: PBMCs, collected on the day of the yellow fever booster vaccination. The receptors shown here come from a man aged 25-40 years who received the YFV17D yellow fever vaccine.

The CDR3 DNA reads as TGTGCCAGCAGCCACGGGACTAGTACGGAGACCCAGTACTTC. It yields the protein CASSHGTSTETQYF. This sequence joins TRBV7-2 and TRBJ2-5; 8 bases line up with TRBD2. CDR3 length: 14 amino acids. The V gene end was trimmed by 5 bases and the J gene end by 5 bases; junction bases not matched to a gene: 7. Looked up from germline, CDR1 is SGHTA and CDR2 is FQGNSA. Together with reference TRBV7-2 and TRBJ2-5, the CDR3 gives the full variable domain: GAGVSQSPSNKVTEKGKDVELRCDPISGHTALYWYRQSLGQGLEFLIYFQGNSAPDKSGLPSDRFSAERTGGSVSTLTIQRTQQEDSAVYLCASSHGTSTETQYFGPGTRLLVL.

V and J are TRBV29-1 and TRBJ1-1; D is undetermined. The CDR3 is 12 residues long. V dropped 7 bases and J dropped 4 bases, with 13 bases sitting between them. Germline V gives CDR1 SQVTM, CDR2 ANQGSEA. In DNA, the CDR3 is TGCAGCGGGACGGGAATAACCACTGAAGCTTTCTTT. Its translation: CSGTGITTEAFF.

There are many counts of this clonotype. V usage is TRBV7-3 and J usage is TRBJ2-2, with 7 positions matching TRBD2. The V segment lost 2 bases and the J segment 9 bases; nucleotides outside the gene matches: 6. The CDR3 runs 14 residues. Per germline, CDR1 SGHTA and CDR2 FQGTGA. The CDR3 here is CASSLAGDSRELFF. CDR3 in DNA: TGTGCCAGCAGCTTAGCGGGAGATAGCAGGGAGCTGTTTTTT. The full variable domain, rest sourced from reference TRBV7-3 and TRBJ2-2, is GAGVSQTPSNKVTEKGKYVELRCDPISGHTALYWYRQSLGQGPEFLIYFQGTGAADDSGLPNDRFFAVRPEGSVSTLKIQRTERGDSAVYLCASSLAGDSRELFFGEGSRLTVL.

In this sample, this clonotype turned up a few times. The rearrangement joins TRBV6-2 or TRBV6-3 to TRBJ1-1; 10 bases line up with TRBD1. The CDR3 sequence is 13 residues long. Trimming at V came to 2 bases and at J to 11 bases, leaving 5 bases not matched to a gene. The V gene's germline CDR1 is MNHEY and CDR2 SVGEGT. For the CDR3, the DNA is TGTGCCAGCAGTTACCCCGGACAGGGGGACGCTTTCTTT. It yields the protein CASSYPGQGDAFF.

In this sample, this clonotype turned up many times. The genes are TRBV13 and TRBJ1-3, with TRBD1 as a possible D gene (5 bases). Per germline, CDR1 PRHDT and CDR2 FYEKMQ (reference sequence). This CDR3 comprises 15 residues. Between the trimmed V and J ends, which lost 0 bases and 1 base, there was a span of 7 bases. As DNA, the CDR3 is TGTGCCAGCAGCTTAGGGGACATGTCTGGAAACACCATATATTTT. Protein product: CASSLGDMSGNTIYF.

In its sample, this clonotype was seen many times. The chain links TRBV7-3 to TRBJ1-1; no clear D gene. In germline, CDR1 is SGHTA, CDR2 FQGTGA. This CDR3 spans 16 amino acids. The V end was cut by 3 bases, the J end by 0 bases, with 14 bases between. This chain's CDR3 is CASSFGRVDMNTEAFF. CDR3 sequence (DNA): TGTGCCAGCAGCTTTGGGCGGGTAGACATGAACACTGAAGCTTTCTTT.

About this clonotype: A much bigger clone sits one base away, suggesting this may be a read error. This sequence joins TRBV7-2 and TRBJ2-5, with D uncertain. V gave up 3 bases and J gave up 5 bases, with 16 bases separating them. CDR1 and CDR2 (germline): SGHTA, FQGNSA. The CDR3 covers 15 residues. For the CDR3, the DNA is TGTGCCAGCAGCTTTGCCTCGCTGAAGCTGGAGACCCAGTACTTC. It encodes CASSFASLKLETQYF.

The J gene is TRBJ1-4, the V gene TRBV28; D remains ambiguous. CDR1 is MDHEN, CDR2 SYDVKM, per germline. This CDR3 has 16 residues. V was shortened by 3 bases and J by 4 bases, with 15 bases between the two germline ends. The DNA for the CDR3 is TGTGCCAGCAGTTTGGAACTTTGGGCCGATAATGAAAAACTGTTTTTT. This codes for CASSLELWADNEKLFF.

V and J are TRBV28 and TRBJ2-7, with 12 positions matching TRBD1. Germline values: CDR1 MDHEN, CDR2 SYDVKM. This CDR3 comprises 12 residues. J gave up 6 bases and V 10 bases, and 4 bases lay outside the gene matches. CDR3 DNA: TGTGCCATCGGGACAGGGGGCCTCGAGCAGTACTTC. This translates into CAIGTGGLEQYF.

The V gene is TRBV4-3, the J gene TRBJ1-3; TRBD1 aligns across 8 bases. V dropped 2 bases and J dropped 9; count of bases not matched to a gene: 9. Germline loops: CDR1 LGHNA, CDR2 YSLEER. The CDR3 is 15 residues long. Here the CDR3 DNA reads TGCGCCAGCAGCCAAACGGGGACAGGCTCTGTCACCATATATTTT. It codes for CASSQTGTGSVTIYF.

This clonotype was counted between two and nine times. This chain links TRBV7-9 with TRBJ2-7; 10 bases match TRBD1. The CDR3 spans 15 residues. J gave up 4 bases and V 1 base, and 4 bases lay outside the gene matches. The germline CDR1 and CDR2 sequences are SEHNR and FQNEAQ (reference sequence). The CDR3 region has the DNA TGTGCCAGCAGCTTAGGGGGGACAGGGGTGTACGAGCAGTACTTC. Translating it yields CASSLGGTGVYEQYF.

The chain carries TRBV5-1 and TRBJ1-5; the D gene is possibly TRBD1 (5 bases). There are 14 residues in the CDR3. Germline V gene lookup returns CDR1 SGHRS and CDR2 YFSETQ. V dropped 0 bases and J dropped 6 bases, with 10 bases sitting between them. CDR3 region: CASSLVDMSQPQHF. In nucleotides, the CDR3 is TGCGCCAGCAGCTTGGTGGACATGAGTCAGCCCCAGCATTTT.

The chain couples TRBV4-3 to TRBJ2-7, with TRBD2 matching over 8 bases. The CDR3 loop spans 15 amino acids. V lost 4 bases, J lost 2 bases, and 7 bases stayed unmatched. CDR1 and CDR2 from the germline V gene are LGHNA and YSLEER. The CDR3 nucleotides are TGCGCCAGCAGCCGAGAAATTAGCGGGACCTACGAGCAGTACTTC. It is translated as CASSREISGTYEQYF.